These T cell receptor beta chains were read from a single sample in a study of blood T cell repertoires in COVID-19. Repertoires were generated with immunoSEQ multiplex PCR, while TCRdb's copy carries only in-frame clones and drops some. The sample consists of 200,000 to 250,000 clones, around 84% of them appearing once. Sequenced: peripheral blood. These receptors were taken from a human donor in a cohort sampled during active COVID-19. Each CDR3 is given with its conserved first and last residue. Fields, in order: J gene, D gene, V gene, clone size, CDR3 length, CDR3 protein, CDR3 DNA. D genes are given only for firm matches. Size is omitted from some rows. Given values are once, few, many or a class for expanded clones.

j_call: TRBJ2-7; d_call: -; v_call: TRBV19; clone_size: -; cdr3_length: 13; cdr3_aa: CASSRGLVYEQYF; cdr3_nt: TGTGCCAGTAGTAGGGGACTGGTCTACGAGCAGTACTTC
j_call: TRBJ2-3; d_call: -; v_call: TRBV24-1; clone_size: -; cdr3_length: 14; cdr3_aa: CATSDPGRTDTQYF; cdr3_nt: TGTGCCACCAGTGACCCAGGGAGGACAGATACGCAGTATTTT
j_call: TRBJ2-6; d_call: -; v_call: TRBV4-1; clone_size: -; cdr3_length: 20; cdr3_aa: CASSHGDLGGIDSGANVLTF; cdr3_nt: TGCGCCAGCAGCCACGGTGATCTCGGGGGAATTGACTCTGGGGCCAACGTCCTGACTTTC
j_call: TRBJ1-2; d_call: -; v_call: TRBV29-1; clone_size: -; cdr3_length: 14; cdr3_aa: CSVENKNGQYGYTF; cdr3_nt: TGCAGCGTTGAAAATAAAAACGGACAATATGGCTACACCTTC
j_call: TRBJ2-1; d_call: TRBD2; v_call: TRBV27; clone_size: -; cdr3_length: 15; cdr3_aa: CASKYGRSGYNEQFF; cdr3_nt: TGTGCCAGTAAATACGGGAGGAGTGGCTACAATGAGCAGTTCTTC
j_call: TRBJ1-3; d_call: TRBD1; v_call: TRBV3-1/TRBV3-2; clone_size: -; cdr3_length: 14; cdr3_aa: CASSSRTGYYTIYF; cdr3_nt: TGTGCCAGCAGCTCCCGGACAGGGTATTACACCATATATTTT
j_call: TRBJ1-3; d_call: -; v_call: TRBV19; clone_size: -; cdr3_length: 13; cdr3_aa: CASTEGSGNTIYF; cdr3_nt: TGTGCCAGCACAGAAGGCTCTGGAAACACCATATATTTT
j_call: TRBJ2-5; d_call: -; v_call: TRBV9; clone_size: few; cdr3_length: 15; cdr3_aa: CASSVGVQGKETQYF; cdr3_nt: TGTGCCAGCAGCGTAGGCGTTCAGGGGAAAGAGACCCAGTACTTC
j_call: TRBJ1-6; d_call: TRBD1; v_call: TRBV27; clone_size: -; cdr3_length: 16; cdr3_aa: CASSLGQFASNSPLHF; cdr3_nt: TGTGCCAGCAGTCTGGGACAGTTTGCTTCTAATTCACCCCTCCACTTT
j_call: TRBJ1-2; d_call: -; v_call: TRBV6-6; clone_size: -; cdr3_length: 12; cdr3_aa: CASSYSGGGYTF; cdr3_nt: TGTGCCAGCAGTTATTCCGGGGGTGGCTACACCTTC